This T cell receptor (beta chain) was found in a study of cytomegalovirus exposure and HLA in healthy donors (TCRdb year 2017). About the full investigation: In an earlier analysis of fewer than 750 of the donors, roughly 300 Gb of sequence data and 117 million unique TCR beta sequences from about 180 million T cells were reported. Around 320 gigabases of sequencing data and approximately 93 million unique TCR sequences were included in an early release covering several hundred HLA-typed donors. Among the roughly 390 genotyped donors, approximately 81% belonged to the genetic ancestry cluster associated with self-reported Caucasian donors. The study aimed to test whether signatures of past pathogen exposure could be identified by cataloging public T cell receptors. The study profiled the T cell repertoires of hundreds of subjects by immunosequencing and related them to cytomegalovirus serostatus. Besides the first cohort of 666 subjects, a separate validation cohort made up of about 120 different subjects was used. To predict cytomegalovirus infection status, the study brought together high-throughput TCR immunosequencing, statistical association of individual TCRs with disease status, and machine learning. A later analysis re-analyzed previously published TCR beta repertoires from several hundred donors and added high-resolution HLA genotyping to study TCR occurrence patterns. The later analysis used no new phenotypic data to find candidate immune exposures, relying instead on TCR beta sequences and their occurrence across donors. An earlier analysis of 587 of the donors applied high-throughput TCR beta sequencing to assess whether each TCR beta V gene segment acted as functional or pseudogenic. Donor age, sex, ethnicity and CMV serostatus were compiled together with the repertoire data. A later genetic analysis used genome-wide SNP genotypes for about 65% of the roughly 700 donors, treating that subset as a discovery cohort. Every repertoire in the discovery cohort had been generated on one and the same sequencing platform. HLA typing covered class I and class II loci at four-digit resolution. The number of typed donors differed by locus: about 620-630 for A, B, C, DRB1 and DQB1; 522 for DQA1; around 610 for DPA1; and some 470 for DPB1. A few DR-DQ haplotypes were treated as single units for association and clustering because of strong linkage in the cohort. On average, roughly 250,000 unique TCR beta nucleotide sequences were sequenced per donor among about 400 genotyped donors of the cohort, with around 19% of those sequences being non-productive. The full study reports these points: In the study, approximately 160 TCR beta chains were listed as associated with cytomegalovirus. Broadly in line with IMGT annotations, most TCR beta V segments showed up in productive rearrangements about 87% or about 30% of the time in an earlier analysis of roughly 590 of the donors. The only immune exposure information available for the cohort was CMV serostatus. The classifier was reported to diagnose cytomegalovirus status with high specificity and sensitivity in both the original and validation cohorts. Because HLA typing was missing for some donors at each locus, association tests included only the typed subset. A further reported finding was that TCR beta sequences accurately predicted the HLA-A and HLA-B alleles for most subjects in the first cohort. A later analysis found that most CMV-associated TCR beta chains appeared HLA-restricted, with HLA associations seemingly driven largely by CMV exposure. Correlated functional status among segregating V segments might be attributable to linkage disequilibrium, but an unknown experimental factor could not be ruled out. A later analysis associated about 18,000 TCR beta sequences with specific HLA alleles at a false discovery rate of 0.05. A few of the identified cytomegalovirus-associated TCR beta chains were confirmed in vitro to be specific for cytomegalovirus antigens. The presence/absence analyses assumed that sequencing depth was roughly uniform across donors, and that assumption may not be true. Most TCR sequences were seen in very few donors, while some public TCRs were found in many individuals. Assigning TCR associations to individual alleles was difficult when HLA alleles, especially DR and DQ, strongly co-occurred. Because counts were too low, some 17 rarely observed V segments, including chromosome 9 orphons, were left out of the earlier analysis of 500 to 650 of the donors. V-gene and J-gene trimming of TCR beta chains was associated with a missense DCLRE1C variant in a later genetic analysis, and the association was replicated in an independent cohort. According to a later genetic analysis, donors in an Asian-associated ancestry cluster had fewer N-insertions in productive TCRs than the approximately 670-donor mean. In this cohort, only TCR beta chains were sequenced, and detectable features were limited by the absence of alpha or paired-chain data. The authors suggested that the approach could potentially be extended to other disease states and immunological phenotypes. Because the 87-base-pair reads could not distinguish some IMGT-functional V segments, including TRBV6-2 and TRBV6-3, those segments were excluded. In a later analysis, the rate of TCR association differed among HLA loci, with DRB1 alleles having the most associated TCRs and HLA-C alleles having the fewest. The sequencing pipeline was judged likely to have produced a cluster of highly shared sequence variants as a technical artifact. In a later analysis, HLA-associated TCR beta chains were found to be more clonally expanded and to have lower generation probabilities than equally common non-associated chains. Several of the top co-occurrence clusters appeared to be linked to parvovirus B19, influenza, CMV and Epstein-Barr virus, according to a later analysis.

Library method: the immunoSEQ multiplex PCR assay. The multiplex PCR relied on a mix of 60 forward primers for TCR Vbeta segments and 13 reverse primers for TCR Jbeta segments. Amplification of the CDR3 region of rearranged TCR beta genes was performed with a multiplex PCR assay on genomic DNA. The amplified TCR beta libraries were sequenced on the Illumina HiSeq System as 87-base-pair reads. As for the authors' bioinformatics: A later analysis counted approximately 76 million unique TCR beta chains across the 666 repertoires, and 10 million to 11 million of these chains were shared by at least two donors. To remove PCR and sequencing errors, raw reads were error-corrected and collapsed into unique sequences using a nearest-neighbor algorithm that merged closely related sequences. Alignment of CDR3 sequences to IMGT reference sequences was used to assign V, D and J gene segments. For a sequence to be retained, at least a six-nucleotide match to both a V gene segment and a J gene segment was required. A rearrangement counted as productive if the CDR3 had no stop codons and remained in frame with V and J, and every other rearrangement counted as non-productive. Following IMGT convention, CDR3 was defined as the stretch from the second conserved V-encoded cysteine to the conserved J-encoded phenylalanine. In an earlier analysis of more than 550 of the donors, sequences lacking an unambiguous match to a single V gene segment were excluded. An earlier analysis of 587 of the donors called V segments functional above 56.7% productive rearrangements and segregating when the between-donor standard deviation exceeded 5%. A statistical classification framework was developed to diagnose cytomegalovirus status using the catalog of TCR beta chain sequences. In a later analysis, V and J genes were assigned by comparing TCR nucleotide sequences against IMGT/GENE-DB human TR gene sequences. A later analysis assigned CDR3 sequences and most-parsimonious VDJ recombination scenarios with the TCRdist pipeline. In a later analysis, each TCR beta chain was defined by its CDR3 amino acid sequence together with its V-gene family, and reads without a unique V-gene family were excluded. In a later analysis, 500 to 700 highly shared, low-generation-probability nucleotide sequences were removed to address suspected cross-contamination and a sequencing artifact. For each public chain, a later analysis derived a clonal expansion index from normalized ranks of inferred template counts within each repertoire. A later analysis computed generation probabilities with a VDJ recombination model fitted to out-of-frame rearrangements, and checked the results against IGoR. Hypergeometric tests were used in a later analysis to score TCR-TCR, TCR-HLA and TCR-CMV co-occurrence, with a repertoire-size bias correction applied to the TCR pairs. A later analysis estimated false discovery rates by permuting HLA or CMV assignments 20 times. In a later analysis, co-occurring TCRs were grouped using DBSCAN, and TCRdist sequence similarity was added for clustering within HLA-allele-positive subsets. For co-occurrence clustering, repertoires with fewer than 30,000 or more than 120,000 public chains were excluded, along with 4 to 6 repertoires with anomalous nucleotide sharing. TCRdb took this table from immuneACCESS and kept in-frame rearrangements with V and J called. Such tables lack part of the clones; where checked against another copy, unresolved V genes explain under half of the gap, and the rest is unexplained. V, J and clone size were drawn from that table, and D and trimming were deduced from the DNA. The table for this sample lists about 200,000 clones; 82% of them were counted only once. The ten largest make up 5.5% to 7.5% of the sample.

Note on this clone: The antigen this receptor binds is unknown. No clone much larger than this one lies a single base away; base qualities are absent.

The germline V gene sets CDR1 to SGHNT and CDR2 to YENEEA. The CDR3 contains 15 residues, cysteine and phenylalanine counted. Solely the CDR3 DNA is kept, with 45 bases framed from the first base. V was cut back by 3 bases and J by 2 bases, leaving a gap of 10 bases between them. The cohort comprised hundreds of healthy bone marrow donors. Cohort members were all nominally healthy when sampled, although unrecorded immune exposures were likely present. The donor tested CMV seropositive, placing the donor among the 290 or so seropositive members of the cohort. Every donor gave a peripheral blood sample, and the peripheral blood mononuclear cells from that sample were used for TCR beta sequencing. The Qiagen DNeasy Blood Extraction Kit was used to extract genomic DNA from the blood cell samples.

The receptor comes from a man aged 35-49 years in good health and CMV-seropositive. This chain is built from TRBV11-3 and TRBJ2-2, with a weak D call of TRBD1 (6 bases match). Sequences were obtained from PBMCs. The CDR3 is CASSLRRGNTGELFF. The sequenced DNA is TGTGCCAGCAGCTTGCGCAGGGGTAACACCGGGGAGCTGTTTTTT.